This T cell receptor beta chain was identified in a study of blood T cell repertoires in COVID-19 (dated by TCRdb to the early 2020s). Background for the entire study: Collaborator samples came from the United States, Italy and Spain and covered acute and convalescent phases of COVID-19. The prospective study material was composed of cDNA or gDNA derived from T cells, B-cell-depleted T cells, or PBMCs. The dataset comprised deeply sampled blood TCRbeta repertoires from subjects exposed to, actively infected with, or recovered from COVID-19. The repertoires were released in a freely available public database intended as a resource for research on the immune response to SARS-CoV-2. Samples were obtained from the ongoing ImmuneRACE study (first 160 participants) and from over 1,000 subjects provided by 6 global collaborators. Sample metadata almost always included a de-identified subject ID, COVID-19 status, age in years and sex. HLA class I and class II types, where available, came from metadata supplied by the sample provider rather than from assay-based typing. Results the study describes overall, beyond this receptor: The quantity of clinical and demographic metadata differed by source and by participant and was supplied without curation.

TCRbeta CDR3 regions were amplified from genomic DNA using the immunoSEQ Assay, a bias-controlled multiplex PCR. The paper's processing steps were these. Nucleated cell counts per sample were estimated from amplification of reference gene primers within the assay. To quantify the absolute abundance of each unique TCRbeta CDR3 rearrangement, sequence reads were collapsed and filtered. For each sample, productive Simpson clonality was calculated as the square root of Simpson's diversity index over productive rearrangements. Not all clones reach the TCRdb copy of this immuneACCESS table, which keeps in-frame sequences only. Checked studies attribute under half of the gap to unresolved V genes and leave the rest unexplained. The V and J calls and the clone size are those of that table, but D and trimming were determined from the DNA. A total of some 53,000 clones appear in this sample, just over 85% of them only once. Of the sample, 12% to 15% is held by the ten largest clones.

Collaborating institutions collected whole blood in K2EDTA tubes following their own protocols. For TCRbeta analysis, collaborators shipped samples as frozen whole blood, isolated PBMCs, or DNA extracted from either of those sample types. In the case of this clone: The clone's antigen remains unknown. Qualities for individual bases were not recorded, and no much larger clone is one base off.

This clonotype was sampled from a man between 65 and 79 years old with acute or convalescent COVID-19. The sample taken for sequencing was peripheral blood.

The DNA is as follows: TGTGCCAGCAGCACTAAGACAGTCGCAATGGGTGGCTACACCTTC. Its amino acids are CASSTKTVAMGGYTF. This chain is built from TRBV7-8 and TRBJ1-2; TRBD1 is a possible D gene, resting on 5 matching bases. The CDR3 runs 15 amino acids, cysteine and phenylalanine included. Kept here is only the CDR3 DNA, which spans 45 bases and is read in frame from base 1. Per the germline V gene, SGHVS is the CDR1 and FQNEAQ is the CDR2. Cut back by 5 bases and 7 bases, the V and J ends lie 20 bases apart.